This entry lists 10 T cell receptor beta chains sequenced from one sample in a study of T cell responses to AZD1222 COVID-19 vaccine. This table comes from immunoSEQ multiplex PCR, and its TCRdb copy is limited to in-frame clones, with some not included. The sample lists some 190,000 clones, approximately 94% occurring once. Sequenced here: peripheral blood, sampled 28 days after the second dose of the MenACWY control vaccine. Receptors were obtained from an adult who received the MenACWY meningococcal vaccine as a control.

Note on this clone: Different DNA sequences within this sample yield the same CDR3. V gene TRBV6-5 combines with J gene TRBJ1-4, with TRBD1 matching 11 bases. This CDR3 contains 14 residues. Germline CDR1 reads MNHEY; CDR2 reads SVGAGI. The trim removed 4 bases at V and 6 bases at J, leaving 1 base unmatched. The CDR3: CASSLGQGDEKLFF. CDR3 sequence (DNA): TGTGCCAGCAGTTTGGGACAGGGGGATGAAAAACTGTTTTTT.

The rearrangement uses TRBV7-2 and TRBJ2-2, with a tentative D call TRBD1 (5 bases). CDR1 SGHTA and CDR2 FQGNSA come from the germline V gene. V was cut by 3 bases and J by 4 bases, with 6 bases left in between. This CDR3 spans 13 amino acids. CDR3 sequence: CASSFTGTGELFF. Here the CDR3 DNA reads TGTGCCAGCAGCTTTACAGGCACCGGGGAGCTGTTTTTT.

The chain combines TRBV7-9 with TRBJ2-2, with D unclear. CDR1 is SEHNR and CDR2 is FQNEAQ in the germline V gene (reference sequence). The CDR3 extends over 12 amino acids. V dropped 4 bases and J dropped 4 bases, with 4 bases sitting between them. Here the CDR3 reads CASSSTTGELFF. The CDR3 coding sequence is TGTGCCAGCAGCTCCACCACCGGGGAGCTGTTTTTT.

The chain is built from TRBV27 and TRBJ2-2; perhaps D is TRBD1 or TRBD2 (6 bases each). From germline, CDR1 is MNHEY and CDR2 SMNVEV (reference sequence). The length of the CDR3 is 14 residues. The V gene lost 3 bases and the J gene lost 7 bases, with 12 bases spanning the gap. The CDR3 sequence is CASSLWGAGGELFF. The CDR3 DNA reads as TGTGCCAGCAGTTTGTGGGGGGCCGGCGGGGAGCTGTTTTTT.

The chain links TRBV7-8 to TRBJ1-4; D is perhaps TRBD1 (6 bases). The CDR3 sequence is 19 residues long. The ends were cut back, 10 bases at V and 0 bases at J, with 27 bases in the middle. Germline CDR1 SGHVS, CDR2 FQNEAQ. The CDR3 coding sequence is TGTGCCAACAGTTCGATTACAGGGTGGAATACTGCAACTAATGAAAAACTGTTTTTT. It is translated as CANSSITGWNTATNEKLFF.

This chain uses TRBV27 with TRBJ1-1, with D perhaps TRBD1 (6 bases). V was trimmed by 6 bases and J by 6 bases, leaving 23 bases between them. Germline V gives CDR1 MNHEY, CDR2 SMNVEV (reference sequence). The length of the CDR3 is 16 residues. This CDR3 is CASSLGGPRVVAEAFF. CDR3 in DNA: TGTGCCAGCAGCTTGGGGGGGCCCCGAGTGGTGGCTGAAGCTTTCTTT.

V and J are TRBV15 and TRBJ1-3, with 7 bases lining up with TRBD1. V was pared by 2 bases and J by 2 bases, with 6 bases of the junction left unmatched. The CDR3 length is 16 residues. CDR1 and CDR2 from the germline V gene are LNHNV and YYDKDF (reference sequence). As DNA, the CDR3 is TGTGCCACCAGCAGACACGACAGGGCCCCTGGAAACACCATATATTTT. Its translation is CATSRHDRAPGNTIYF.

The CDR3 nucleotides are TGTGCCAGCAGCGTGTCTCTAGCGGGGGGTTACAATGAGCAGTTCTTC. Amino acids: CASSVSLAGGYNEQFF. V usage is TRBV9 and J usage is TRBJ2-1, with TRBD2 matching 11 bases. V gave up 2 bases and J gave up 4 bases; unmatched junction bases: 5. This CDR3 region has 16 residues. Looked up from germline, CDR1 is SGDLS and CDR2 is YYNGEE.

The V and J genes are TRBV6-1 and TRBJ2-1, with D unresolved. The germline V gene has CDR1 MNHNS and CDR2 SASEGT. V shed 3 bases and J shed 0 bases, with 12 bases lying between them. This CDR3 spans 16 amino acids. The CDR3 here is CASSDTSVSSYNEQFF. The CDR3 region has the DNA TGTGCCAGCAGTGACACCTCTGTGAGCTCCTACAATGAGCAGTTCTTC.

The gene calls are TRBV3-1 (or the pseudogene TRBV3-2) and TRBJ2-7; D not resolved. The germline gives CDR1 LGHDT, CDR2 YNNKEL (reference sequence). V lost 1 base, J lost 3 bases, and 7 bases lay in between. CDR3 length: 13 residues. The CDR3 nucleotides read TGTGCCAGCAGCCAAGGGGGTAACTACGAGCAGTACTTC. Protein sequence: CASSQGGNYEQYF.